Detailed here is one T cell receptor beta chain. Authors of the study amplified TCR beta CDR3 regions from RNA transcripts. HTBI primers were used for first-round RT-PCR of the TCR CDR3. One entry per CDR3 protein results from TCRdb running MiXCR on the multiplex PCR reads. The sample has about 380,000 distinct CDR3 sequences, roughly 12% seen once; the top ten hold under 25%. Investigators excluded patients with uncontrolled infection, other autoimmune disease, pregnancy or lactation. The data were obtained in a study of T cells in Graves' hyperthyroidism and ophthalmopathy. At the level of the study: The blood sample was taken at first diagnosis, before treatment began.

Sequences were obtained from blood. This sequence was found in a man in his thirties or forties with Graves' hyperthyroidism that later progressed to Graves' ophthalmopathy.

CDR3 sequence: CASSYWDPWGTRTRIGEQETQYF. CDR3 nucleotides: TGTGCCAGCAGTTATTGGGACCCATGGGGTACTAGGACCAGGATTGGGGAACAAGAGACCCAGTACTTC. The J gene is TRBJ2-5, the V gene TRBV6-1, with D possibly called TRBD1 or TRBD2 (5 bases each). This CDR3 contains 23 residues. Between the trimmed V and J ends, which lost 5 bases and 2 bases, there was a span of 39 bases. The germline V gene encodes CDR1 MNHNS and CDR2 SASEGT.